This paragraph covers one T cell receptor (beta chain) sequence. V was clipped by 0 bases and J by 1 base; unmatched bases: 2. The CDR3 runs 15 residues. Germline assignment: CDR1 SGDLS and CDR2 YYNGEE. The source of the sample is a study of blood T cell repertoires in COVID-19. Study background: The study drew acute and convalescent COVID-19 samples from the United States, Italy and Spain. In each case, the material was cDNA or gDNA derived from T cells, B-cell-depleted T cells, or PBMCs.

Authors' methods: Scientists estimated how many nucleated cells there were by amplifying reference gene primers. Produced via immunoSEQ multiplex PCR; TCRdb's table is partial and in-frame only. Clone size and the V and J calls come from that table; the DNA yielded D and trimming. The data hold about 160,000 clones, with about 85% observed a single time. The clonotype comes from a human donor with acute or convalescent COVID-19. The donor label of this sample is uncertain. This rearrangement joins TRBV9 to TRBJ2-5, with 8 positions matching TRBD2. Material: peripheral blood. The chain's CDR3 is CASSVGAGVQETQYF. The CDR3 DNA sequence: TGTGCCAGCAGCGTAGGAGCGGGGGTCCAAGAGACCCAGTACTTC.